The 8 T cell receptor beta chains reported below all come from one sample, sequenced in a study of identifying expanded T cells in peripheral blood (dated by TCRdb to about 2019). Preparation of the library involved the immunoSEQ multiplex PCR assay. This immuneACCESS table, as held by TCRdb, lists in-frame sequences with V and J called but not all clones. Of the missing ones, under half trace to an unresolved V gene in checked studies; the others have no known cause. In all, the sample holds roughly 84,000 clones, and 85% to 90% of those were seen once. Roughly 7% of the sample goes to the ten largest clones. Sequencing was done on a sample of blood. The receptors shown here come from a person aged 18-70 years in good health.

The count of this clone is one. The chain carries TRBV7-9 and TRBJ1-1; no clear D. Germline V gives CDR1 SEHNR, CDR2 FQNEAQ (reference sequence). V lost 5 bases to trimming and J lost 0 bases, with 13 bases between them. The CDR3 contains 15 residues. DNA of the CDR3: TGTGCCAGCAGCCAGTTGGGTACCATGAACACTGAAGCTTTCTTT. Translated, it gives CASSQLGTMNTEAFF.

V usage is TRBV6-5 and J usage is TRBJ2-7, with D tentatively TRBD1 or TRBD2 (5 bases each). This CDR3 comprises 13 residues. V shed 2 bases and J shed 7 bases, with 12 bases lying between them. CDR1 MNHEY and CDR2 SVGAGI come from the germline V gene. This CDR3 is CASSYGTYLEQYF. DNA for the CDR3: TGTGCCAGCAGTTACGGGACCTACTTAGAGCAGTACTTC.

This clone is medium-sized. The chain employs TRBV2 and TRBJ2-7; D may be TRBD1 (6 bases). Germline V lookup: CDR1 SNHLY, CDR2 FYNNEI. The CDR3 totals 13 residues. Trimming cost V 6 bases and J 4 bases, with 13 bases left between them. CDR3 residues: CASRVQGAYEQYF. The CDR3 DNA sequence: TGTGCCAGCAGGGTACAGGGCGCTTACGAGCAGTACTTC.

V usage is TRBV4-3 and J usage is TRBJ2-2; the match to TRBD2 covers 10 bases. The CDR3 sequence is 17 residues long. Germline V gene data show CDR1 as LGHNA and CDR2 as YSLEER. Losses at the gene ends were 1 base for V and 4 bases for J; bases not matched to a gene: 6. CDR3 sequence reads: CASSQGLAGVSTGELFF. In DNA, the CDR3 is TGCGCCAGCAGCCAAGGGCTAGCGGGAGTAAGCACCGGGGAGCTGTTTTTT.

This sequence joins TRBV25-1 and TRBJ1-3, with TRBD1 as a possible D gene (5 bases). The V gene's germline CDR1 is MGHDK and CDR2 SYGVNS. CDR3 length equals 13 residues. V dropped 8 bases and J dropped 0 bases, with 8 bases sitting between them. CDR3 coding DNA: TGTGCCAGCTCTCAGGGCTCTGGAAACACCATATATTTT. Translating it yields CASSQGSGNTIYF.

The chain joins TRBV6-5 to TRBJ2-7; D perhaps matches TRBD1 (5 bases). V was pared by 2 bases and J by 2 bases, with 10 bases between. Germline loops: CDR1 MNHEY, CDR2 SVGAGI. CDR3 size: 14 residues. In nucleotides, the CDR3 is TGTGCCAGCAGTTACAGGGCAGGGCCCTACGAGCAGTACTTC. Residues: CASSYRAGPYEQYF.

The V and J genes are TRBV10-1 and TRBJ1-3, with D tentatively TRBD1 (6 bases). The V and J ends lost 0 bases and 0 bases respectively, with 9 bases between them. Looked up from germline, CDR1 is WNHNN and CDR2 is SYGVQD (reference sequence). There are 16 residues in the CDR3. The CDR3 region is CASSESQGHSGNTIYF. CDR3 nucleotides: TGCGCCAGCAGTGAGTCGCAGGGACACTCTGGAAACACCATATATTTT.

This sequence joins TRBV14 and TRBJ1-4; D unclear. V gave up 4 bases and J gave up 8 bases, with 14 bases separating them. The CDR3 consists of 14 residues. Germline V gives CDR1 SGHDN, CDR2 FVKESK. The CDR3 is CASSPFLAGEKLFF. In DNA form, the CDR3 reads TGTGCCAGCAGCCCGTTTCTCGCGGGGGAAAAACTGTTTTTT.